These T cell receptor beta chains were read from a single sample in a study of T cells in Graves' hyperthyroidism and ophthalmopathy. TCRdb passed the multiplex PCR reads through MiXCR, listing each CDR3 protein once. The table has around 800,000 distinct CDR3 sequences, over 35% seen once. The sequenced sample consisted of blood. The source of these receptors is a man between 18 and 29 years old with Graves' hyperthyroidism. CDR3s include the opening cysteine and the closing phenylalanine or tryptophan. Fields, in order: V gene, clone size, D gene, J gene, CDR3 DNA, CDR3 protein. D genes are given only for firm matches. Size is omitted from some rows. Given values are once, few, many or a class for expanded clones.

v_call: TRBV2; clone_size: many; d_call: TRBD1; j_call: TRBJ2-5; cdr3_nt: TGTGCCTGCCGGGACAGGCAAGAGACCCAGTACTTC; cdr3_aa: CACRDRQETQYF
v_call: TRBV6-5; clone_size: -; d_call: -; j_call: TRBJ2-7; cdr3_nt: TGTGCCAGCAGTTTACGGTGGGGCGAAAGTACCTACGAGCAGTACTTC; cdr3_aa: CASSLRWGESTYEQYF
v_call: TRBV29-1; clone_size: -; d_call: -; j_call: TRBJ1-2; cdr3_nt: TGCAGCTTAGAGGGGTACTATGGCTACACCTTC; cdr3_aa: CSLEGYYGYTF
v_call: TRBV7-2; clone_size: few; d_call: -; j_call: TRBJ2-5; cdr3_nt: TGTGCCAGCAGCTTAACCGAGGGTCAGCCCCAGTACTTC; cdr3_aa: CASSLTEGQPQYF
v_call: TRBV6-6; clone_size: few; d_call: TRBD1; j_call: TRBJ2-7; cdr3_nt: TGTGCCAGCAGAATCGGACAGGAGGAGTACTTC; cdr3_aa: CASRIGQEEYF
v_call: TRBV5-1; clone_size: few; d_call: -; j_call: TRBJ2-2; cdr3_nt: TGCGCCAGCAGCTTGGAGGCCAGGGGCACCGGGGAGCTGTTTTTT; cdr3_aa: CASSLEARGTGELFF
v_call: TRBV7-8; clone_size: few; d_call: TRBD1; j_call: TRBJ1-5; cdr3_nt: TGTGCCAGCAGTTATTCCCCAGGGGGTAGCAATCAGCCCCAGCATTTT; cdr3_aa: CASSYSPGGSNQPQHF
v_call: TRBV6-5; clone_size: few; d_call: -; j_call: TRBJ1-1; cdr3_nt: TGTGCCAGCAGTCACGGGCATGCTGAAGCTTTCTTT; cdr3_aa: CASSHGHAEAFF
v_call: TRBV14; clone_size: many; d_call: -; j_call: TRBJ1-1; cdr3_nt: TGTGCCAGCAGCCAATCTCGTAAGACTGAAGCTTTCTTT; cdr3_aa: CASSQSRKTEAFF
v_call: TRBV10-3; clone_size: -; d_call: -; j_call: TRBJ1-1; cdr3_nt: TGTGCCACCTCCGACGCGGCCCACACTGAAGCTTTCTTT; cdr3_aa: CATSDAAHTEAFF
v_call: TRBV19; clone_size: many; d_call: -; j_call: TRBJ1-2; cdr3_nt: TGTGCCAGTAGTATGGCCAGGGGAATGAATGGCTACACCTTC; cdr3_aa: CASSMARGMNGYTF
v_call: TRBV29-1; clone_size: many; d_call: -; j_call: TRBJ1-1; cdr3_nt: TGCAGCGTTGAGAACACTGAAGCTTTCTTT; cdr3_aa: CSVENTEAFF
v_call: TRBV25-1; clone_size: many; d_call: TRBD2; j_call: TRBJ2-2; cdr3_nt: TGTGCCAGCAGTGATTTCAAGGGTAGCGGGGGGAGCGGGGAGCTGTTTTTT; cdr3_aa: CASSDFKGSGGSGELFF
v_call: TRBV5-1; clone_size: few; d_call: -; j_call: TRBJ2-7; cdr3_nt: TGCGCCAGCAGCTTGGGGCAGGGGACACCCTACGAGCAGTACTTC; cdr3_aa: CASSLGQGTPYEQYF
v_call: TRBV7-2; clone_size: many; d_call: -; j_call: TRBJ1-1; cdr3_nt: TGTGCCAGCAGCTTAGATCGGGGATTCCGCACTGAAGCTTTCTTT; cdr3_aa: CASSLDRGFRTEAFF
v_call: TRBV7-9; clone_size: many; d_call: -; j_call: TRBJ2-5; cdr3_nt: TGTGCCAGCAGCCCGACTGGCGGGACCCAGTACTTC; cdr3_aa: CASSPTGGTQYF
v_call: TRBV9; clone_size: many; d_call: -; j_call: TRBJ2-5; cdr3_nt: TGTGCCAGCAGCGCAACAGGGGAGGGGGAGACCCAGTACTTC; cdr3_aa: CASSATGEGETQYF
v_call: TRBV4-2; clone_size: many; d_call: -; j_call: TRBJ1-2; cdr3_nt: TGTGCCAGCGGACGGAGGTATGGCTACACCTTC; cdr3_aa: CASGRRYGYTF
v_call: TRBV10-3; clone_size: many; d_call: -; j_call: TRBJ2-2; cdr3_nt: TGTGCCATCAGTGTCGACGGGGCCGGGGAGCTGTTTTTT; cdr3_aa: CAISVDGAGELFF
v_call: TRBV29-1; clone_size: many; d_call: -; j_call: TRBJ1-1; cdr3_nt: TGCAGCGTTGAATATGGTGGGGCAGGTCGGCCTGAAGCTTTCTTT; cdr3_aa: CSVEYGGAGRPEAFF
v_call: TRBV24-1; clone_size: many; d_call: -; j_call: TRBJ2-5; cdr3_nt: TGTGCCACCAGTGATTTGGACGAAATTGGGGAGACCCAGTACTTC; cdr3_aa: CATSDLDEIGETQYF
v_call: TRBV29-1; clone_size: few; d_call: TRBD1; j_call: TRBJ1-2; cdr3_nt: TGCAGCGTTGTATCAGGGGGGACTTCGGACTATGGCTACACCTTC; cdr3_aa: CSVVSGGTSDYGYTF
v_call: TRBV9; clone_size: -; d_call: -; j_call: TRBJ2-3; cdr3_nt: TGTGCCAGCAGTCCAGGCGACACCAGGCCAGATACGCAGTATTTT; cdr3_aa: CASSPGDTRPDTQYF
v_call: TRBV5-5; clone_size: once; d_call: -; j_call: TRBJ1-3; cdr3_nt: TGTGCCAGCAGCTTGGCCCCCAGGATCGGAAGCTCTGGAAACACCATATATTTT; cdr3_aa: CASSLAPRIGSSGNTIYF
v_call: TRBV29-1; clone_size: -; d_call: -; j_call: TRBJ2-2; cdr3_nt: TGCAGCGTTGAGGTGACCACCGGGGAGCTGTTTTTT; cdr3_aa: CSVEVTTGELFF
v_call: TRBV9; clone_size: -; d_call: -; j_call: TRBJ2-5; cdr3_nt: TGTGCCAGCAGTCCGGGACGGGGGTTCCAGTACTTC; cdr3_aa: CASSPGRGFQYF
v_call: TRBV7-9; clone_size: many; d_call: -; j_call: TRBJ2-5; cdr3_nt: TGTGCCAGCAGCCCTCTCCCCCAAGAGACCCAGTACTTC; cdr3_aa: CASSPLPQETQYF
v_call: TRBV7-9; clone_size: few; d_call: -; j_call: TRBJ2-7; cdr3_nt: TGTGCCAGCAGCTTCCCCGGTGACTACGAGCAGTACTTC; cdr3_aa: CASSFPGDYEQYF
v_call: TRBV7-7; clone_size: -; d_call: -; j_call: TRBJ2-5; cdr3_nt: TGTGCTAGCAGCTTAGTTGCGGGGCTTCGGGAGACCCAGTACTTC; cdr3_aa: CASSLVAGLRETQYF
v_call: TRBV15; clone_size: few; d_call: TRBD1; j_call: TRBJ2-2; cdr3_nt: TGTGCCACCAGCAAAACTCGGACAGGGGAAGGCACCGGGGAGCTGTTTTTT; cdr3_aa: CATSKTRTGEGTGELFF
v_call: TRBV5-1; clone_size: -; d_call: -; j_call: TRBJ1-5; cdr3_nt: TGCGCCAGCAGCTTGGACGGGGTTAGCAATCAGCCCCAGCATTTT; cdr3_aa: CASSLDGVSNQPQHF
v_call: TRBV2; clone_size: -; d_call: TRBD1; j_call: TRBJ1-5; cdr3_nt: TGTGCCAGCAGTAGGGACAGGAAAGGGAATCAGCCCCAGCATTTT; cdr3_aa: CASSRDRKGNQPQHF